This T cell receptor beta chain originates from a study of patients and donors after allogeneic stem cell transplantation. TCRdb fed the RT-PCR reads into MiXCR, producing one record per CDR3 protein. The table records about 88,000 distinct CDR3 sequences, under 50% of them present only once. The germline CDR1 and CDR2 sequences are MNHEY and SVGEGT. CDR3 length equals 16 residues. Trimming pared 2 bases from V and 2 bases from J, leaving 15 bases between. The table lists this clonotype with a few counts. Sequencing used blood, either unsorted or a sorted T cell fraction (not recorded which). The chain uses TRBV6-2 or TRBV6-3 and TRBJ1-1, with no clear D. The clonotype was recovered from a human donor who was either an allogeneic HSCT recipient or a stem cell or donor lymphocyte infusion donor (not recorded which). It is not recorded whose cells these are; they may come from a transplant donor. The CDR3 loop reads CASSYHSTPSNTEAFF. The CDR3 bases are TGTGCCAGCAGTTACCATTCGACCCCCTCTAACACTGAAGCTTTCTTT.